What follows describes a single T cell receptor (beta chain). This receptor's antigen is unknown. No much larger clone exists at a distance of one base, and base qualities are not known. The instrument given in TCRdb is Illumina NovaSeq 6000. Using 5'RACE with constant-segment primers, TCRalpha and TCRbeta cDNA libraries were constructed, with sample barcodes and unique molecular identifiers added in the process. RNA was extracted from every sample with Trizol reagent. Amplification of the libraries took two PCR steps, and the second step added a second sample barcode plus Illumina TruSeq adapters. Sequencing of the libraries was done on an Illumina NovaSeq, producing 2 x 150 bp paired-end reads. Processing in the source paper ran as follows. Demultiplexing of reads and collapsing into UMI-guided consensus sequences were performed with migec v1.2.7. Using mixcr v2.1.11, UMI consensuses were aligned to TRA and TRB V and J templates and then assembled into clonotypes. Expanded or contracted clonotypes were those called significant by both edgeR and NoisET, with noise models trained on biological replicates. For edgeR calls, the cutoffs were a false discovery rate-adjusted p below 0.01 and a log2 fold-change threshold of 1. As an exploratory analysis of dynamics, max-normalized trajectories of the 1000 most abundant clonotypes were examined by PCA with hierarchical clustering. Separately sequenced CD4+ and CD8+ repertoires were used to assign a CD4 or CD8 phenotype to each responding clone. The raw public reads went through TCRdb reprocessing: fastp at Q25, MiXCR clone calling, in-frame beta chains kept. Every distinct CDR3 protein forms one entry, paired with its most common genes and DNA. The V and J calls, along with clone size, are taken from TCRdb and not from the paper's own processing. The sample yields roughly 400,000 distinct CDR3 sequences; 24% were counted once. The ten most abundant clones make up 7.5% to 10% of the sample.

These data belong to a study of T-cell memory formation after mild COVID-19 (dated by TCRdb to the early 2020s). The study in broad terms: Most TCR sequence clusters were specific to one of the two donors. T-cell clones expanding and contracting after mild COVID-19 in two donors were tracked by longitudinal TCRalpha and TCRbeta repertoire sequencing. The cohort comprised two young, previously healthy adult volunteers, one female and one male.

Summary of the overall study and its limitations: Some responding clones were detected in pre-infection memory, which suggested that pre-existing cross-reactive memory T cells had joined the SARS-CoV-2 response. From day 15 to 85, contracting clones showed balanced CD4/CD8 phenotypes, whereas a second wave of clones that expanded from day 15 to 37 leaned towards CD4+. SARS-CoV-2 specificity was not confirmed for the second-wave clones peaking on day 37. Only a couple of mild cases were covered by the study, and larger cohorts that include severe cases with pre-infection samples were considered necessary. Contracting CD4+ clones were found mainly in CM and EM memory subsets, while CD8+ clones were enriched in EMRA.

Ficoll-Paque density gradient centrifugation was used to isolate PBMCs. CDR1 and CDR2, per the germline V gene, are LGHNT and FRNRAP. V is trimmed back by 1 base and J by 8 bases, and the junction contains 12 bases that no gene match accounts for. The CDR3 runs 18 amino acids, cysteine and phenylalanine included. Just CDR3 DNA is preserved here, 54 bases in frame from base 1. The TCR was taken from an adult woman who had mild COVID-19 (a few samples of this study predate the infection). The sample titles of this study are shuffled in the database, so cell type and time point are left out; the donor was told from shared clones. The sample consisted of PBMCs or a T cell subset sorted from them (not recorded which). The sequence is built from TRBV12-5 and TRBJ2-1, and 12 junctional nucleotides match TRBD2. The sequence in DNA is TGTGCTAGTGGTTTGGCCCCGAAGTCTAGCGGGAGGGCCCATGAGCAGTTCTTC. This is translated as CASGLAPKSSGRAHEQFF.